This TCR beta chain stems from a study of response to subunit inactivated influenza vaccine. TCRdb used MiXCR to reprocess the RT-PCR reads, holding one entry per CDR3 protein. The table has more than 550,000 distinct CDR3 sequences, about 10% seen once. Germline V CDR1 and CDR2: SGHTA, FQGNSA. CDR3 size: 14 residues. With 5 bases removed from V and 1 base from J, the gap between germline ends came to 11 bases. This clonotype was recorded a few times. These same data were also listed under a study on T cells expressing NK-cell markers. That source adds: TCR beta libraries carry UMIs added by 5'RACE template switching.

Material: PBMCs from blood, obtained on the day of vaccination. The rearrangement links TRBV7-2 to TRBJ1-1, with a weak D call TRBD1 (5 bases). The receptor was derived from a man aged 50 or older who received an inactivated influenza vaccine. CDR3 nucleotide sequence: TGTGCCAGCAGCACCCAGGGTCCGAACACTGAAGCTTTCTTT. Amino acids: CASSTQGPNTEAFF.